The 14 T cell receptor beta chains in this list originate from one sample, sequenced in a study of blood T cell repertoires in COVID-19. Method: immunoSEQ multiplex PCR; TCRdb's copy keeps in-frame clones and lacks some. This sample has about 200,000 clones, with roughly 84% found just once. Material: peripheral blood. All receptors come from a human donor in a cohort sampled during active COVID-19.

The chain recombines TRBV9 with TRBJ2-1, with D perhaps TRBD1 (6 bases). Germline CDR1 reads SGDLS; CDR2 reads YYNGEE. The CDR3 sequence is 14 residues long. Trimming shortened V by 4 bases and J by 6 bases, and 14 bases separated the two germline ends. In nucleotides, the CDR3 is TGTGCCAGCAGCCGAACTACACAGGGCAATGAGCAGTTCTTC. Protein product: CASSRTTQGNEQFF.

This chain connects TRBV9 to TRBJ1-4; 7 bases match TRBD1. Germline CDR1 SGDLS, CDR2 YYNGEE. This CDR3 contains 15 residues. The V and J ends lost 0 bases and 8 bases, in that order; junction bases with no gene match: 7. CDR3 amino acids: CASSVATGKSEKLFF. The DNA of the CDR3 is TGTGCCAGCAGCGTAGCGACAGGGAAGTCGGAAAAACTGTTTTTT.

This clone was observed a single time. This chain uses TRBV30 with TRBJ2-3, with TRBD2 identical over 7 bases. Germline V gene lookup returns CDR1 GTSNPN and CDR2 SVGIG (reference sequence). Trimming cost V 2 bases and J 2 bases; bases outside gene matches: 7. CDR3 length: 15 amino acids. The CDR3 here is CAWSPLSGITDTQYF. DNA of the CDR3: TGTGCCTGGAGTCCCCTGAGCGGGATCACAGATACGCAGTATTTT.

The CDR3, as DNA: TGTGCCAGCAGCTTAAGCCGCTCTGGGGCCAACGTCCTGACTTTC. Translated: CASSLSRSGANVLTF. This rearrangement joins TRBV7-9 to TRBJ2-6, with D unclear. This CDR3 is built from 15 residues. The germline V and J ends were trimmed by 2 bases and 0 bases, with 5 bases remaining between them. Germline V gives CDR1 SEHNR, CDR2 FQNEAQ (reference sequence).

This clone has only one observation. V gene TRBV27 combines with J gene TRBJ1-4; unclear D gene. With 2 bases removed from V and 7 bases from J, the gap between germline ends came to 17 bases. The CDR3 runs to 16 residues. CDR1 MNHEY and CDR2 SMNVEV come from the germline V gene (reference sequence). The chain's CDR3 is CASSLGRVGSGEKLFF. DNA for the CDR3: TGTGCCAGCAGTTTAGGGAGAGTAGGGTCAGGTGAAAAACTGTTTTTT.

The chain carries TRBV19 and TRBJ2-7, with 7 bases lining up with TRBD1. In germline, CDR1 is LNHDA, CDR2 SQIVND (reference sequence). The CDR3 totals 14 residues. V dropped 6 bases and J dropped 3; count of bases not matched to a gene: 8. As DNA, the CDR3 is TGTGCCAGTAGCAACCAGGGGGTTGTCTACGAGCAGTACTTC. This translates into CASSNQGVVYEQYF.

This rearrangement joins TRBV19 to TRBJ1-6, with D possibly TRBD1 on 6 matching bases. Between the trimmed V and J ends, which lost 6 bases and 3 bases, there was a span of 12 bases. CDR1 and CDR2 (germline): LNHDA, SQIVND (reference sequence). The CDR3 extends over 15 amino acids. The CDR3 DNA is TGTGCCAGTAGCCGTTGGGACAACTATAATTCACCCCTCCACTTT. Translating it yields CASSRWDNYNSPLHF.

CDR3 nucleotide sequence: TGTGCCAGCAGTTTCGAAGGACAGATAAATCAGCCCCAGCATTTT. It translates to CASSFEGQINQPQHF. V is TRBV28 and J is TRBJ1-5; perhaps TRBD1 as D (6 bases). CDR1 and CDR2 from the germline V gene are MDHEN and SYDVKM. The V and J ends lost 3 bases and 4 bases respectively, with 13 bases between them. CDR3 length equals 15 residues.

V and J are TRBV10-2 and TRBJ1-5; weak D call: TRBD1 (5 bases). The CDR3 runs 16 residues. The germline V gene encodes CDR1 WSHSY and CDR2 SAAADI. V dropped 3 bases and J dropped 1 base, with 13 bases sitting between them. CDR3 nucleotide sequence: TGCGCCAGCAGTGATCTGGGGCAGGTAAGCAATCAGCCCCAGCATTTT. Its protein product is CASSDLGQVSNQPQHF.

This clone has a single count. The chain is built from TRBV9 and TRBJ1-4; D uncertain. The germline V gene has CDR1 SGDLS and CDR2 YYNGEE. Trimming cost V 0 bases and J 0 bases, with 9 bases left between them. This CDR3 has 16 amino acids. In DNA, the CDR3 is TGTGCCAGCAGCGTAGCCGAAGGAGCAACTAATGAAAAACTGTTTTTT. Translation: CASSVAEGATNEKLFF.

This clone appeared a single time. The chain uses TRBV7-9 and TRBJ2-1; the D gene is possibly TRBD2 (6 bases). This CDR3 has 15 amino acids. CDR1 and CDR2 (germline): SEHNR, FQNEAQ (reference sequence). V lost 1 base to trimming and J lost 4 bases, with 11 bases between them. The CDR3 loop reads CASSLGGRIYNEQFF. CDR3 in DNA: TGTGCCAGCAGCTTAGGGGGGAGGATATACAATGAGCAGTTCTTC.

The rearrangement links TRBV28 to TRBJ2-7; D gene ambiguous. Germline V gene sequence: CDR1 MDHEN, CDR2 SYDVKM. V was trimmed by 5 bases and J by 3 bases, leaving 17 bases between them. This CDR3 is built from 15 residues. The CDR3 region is CASSPTRLFGYEQYF. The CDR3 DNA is TGTGCCAGCAGTCCTACCCGTTTATTCGGCTACGAGCAGTACTTC.

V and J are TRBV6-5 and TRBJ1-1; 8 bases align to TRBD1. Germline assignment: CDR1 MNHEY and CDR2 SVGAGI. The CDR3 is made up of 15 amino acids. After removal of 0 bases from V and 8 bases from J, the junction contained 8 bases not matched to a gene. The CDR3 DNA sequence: TGTGCCAGCAGTTACTCGAAGGGGGGACAGGCCGAAGCTTTCTTT. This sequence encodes CASSYSKGGQAEAFF.

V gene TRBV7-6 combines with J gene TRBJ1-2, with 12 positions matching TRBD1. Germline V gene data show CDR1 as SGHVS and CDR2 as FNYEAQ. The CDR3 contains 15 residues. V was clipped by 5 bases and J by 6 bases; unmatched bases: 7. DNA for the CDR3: TGTGCCAGCAGCCGGTTAGGGACAGGGGGCGATGGCTACACCTTC. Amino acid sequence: CASSRLGTGGDGYTF.